Below, 2 T cell receptor beta chains from the same sample are listed, as sequenced in a study of T cells in Graves' hyperthyroidism and ophthalmopathy. The CDR3 regions of TCR beta were amplified from RNA transcripts. The HTBI primer set was used in a first-round RT-PCR of the TCR CDR3. A single record per CDR3 protein comes from TCRdb applying MiXCR to the multiplex PCR reads. Among roughly 570,000 distinct CDR3 sequences listed, around 46% were seen once. The source material was peripheral blood or thyroid tissue (not recorded which). The receptors were sampled from an adult woman with Graves' disease, either hyperthyroidism or ophthalmopathy (not recorded which).

This clonotype was recorded once. The chain couples TRBV7-2 to TRBJ2-3, with 11 positions matching TRBD2. The CDR3 extends over 14 amino acids. Trimming cost V 5 bases and J 8 bases; bases outside gene matches: 6. Germline V gene data show CDR1 as SGHTA and CDR2 as FQGNSA. This CDR3 reads CASSKGLAETTQYF. The CDR3 DNA reads as TGTGCCAGCAGCAAGGGACTAGCGGAAACTACGCAGTATTTT.

This clonotype was recorded at least ten times. The rearrangement uses TRBV7-8 and TRBJ2-2; 8 bases are a match to TRBD1. This CDR3 region has 18 residues. Germline values: CDR1 SGHVS, CDR2 FQNEAQ. V lost 1 base, J lost 7 bases, and 14 bases stayed unmatched. CDR3 protein: CASSLVHRPGGEGGELFF. CDR3 coding DNA: TGTGCCAGCAGCTTAGTCCACAGGCCAGGGGGCGAAGGCGGGGAGCTGTTTTTT.